Presented here are 30 T cell receptor beta chains from one specimen sequenced in a study of blood T cell repertoires in COVID-19. TCRdb's copy holds only in-frame clones and misses some; the assay was immunoSEQ multiplex PCR. The sample carries approximately 170,000 clones, approximately 91% recorded once. The source material was peripheral blood. The receptors come from a man younger than 35 with COVID-19, enrolled during active disease.

J is TRBJ2-7 and V is TRBV6-5; the D gene is possibly TRBD1 (6 bases). The V and J ends lost 5 bases and 3 bases respectively, with 14 bases between them. Germline values: CDR1 MNHEY, CDR2 SVGAGI. This CDR3 spans 14 amino acids. The CDR3 spells CASSRGAQGYEQYF. The DNA for the CDR3 is TGTGCCAGCAGTCGGGGCGCACAGGGCTACGAGCAGTACTTC.

The genes are TRBV9 and TRBJ2-3, with 7 bases aligning to TRBD1. The J segment lost 5 bases and the V segment lost 0 bases, leaving 6 bases of the junction unmatched. The CDR3 runs to 15 residues. Germline V CDR1 and CDR2: SGDLS, YYNGEE. CDR3 nucleotides: TGTGCCAGCAGCGTAGAGGGACAGCTTAGAGATACGCAGTATTTT. Translation gives CASSVEGQLRDTQYF.

The chain is built from TRBV18 and TRBJ2-4, with D possibly TRBD1 on 6 matching bases. CDR1 KGHSH and CDR2 LQKENI come from the germline V gene. The V and J ends lost 2 bases and 3 bases respectively, with 11 bases between them. The CDR3 loop spans 15 amino acids. CDR3 region: CASSPAGEGKNIQYF. The CDR3 DNA sequence: TGTGCCAGCTCACCAGCAGGGGAAGGCAAAAACATTCAGTACTTC.

This clone was observed a handful of times. The CDR3 sequence is CASSPTGVNTEAFF. The DNA of the CDR3 is TGCGCCAGCAGTCCAACCGGGGTGAACACTGAAGCTTTCTTT. The V gene is TRBV4-3, the J gene TRBJ1-1; unclear D gene. The CDR3 loop spans 14 amino acids. V dropped 6 bases and J dropped 0 bases, with 11 bases sitting between them. Germline V lookup: CDR1 LGHNA, CDR2 YSLEER.

This chain uses TRBV27 with TRBJ1-6, with 8 bases matching TRBD1. Germline-derived CDR1 and CDR2 are MNHEY and SMNVEV (reference sequence). The CDR3 consists of 16 residues. V shed 0 bases, J shed 10 bases, and the junction held 8 bases outside the gene matches. The CDR3 region has the DNA TGTGCCAGCAGTTTATCGTGGACAGGGCGAGGCTCACCCCTCCACTTT. The encoded protein is CASSLSWTGRGSPLHF.

V gene TRBV10-3 combines with J gene TRBJ1-1; 7 positions match TRBD1. The CDR3 consists of 16 residues. Germline loops: CDR1 ENHRY, CDR2 SYGVKD. V lost 4 bases, J lost 5 bases, and 13 bases stayed unmatched. DNA of the CDR3: TGTGCCATCAGTGCTGGACTGACAGGGAGTCGGACTGAAGCTTTCTTT. Protein product: CAISAGLTGSRTEAFF.

The rearrangement uses TRBV7-6 and TRBJ2-1; 14 bases are shared with TRBD2. The CDR3 has 16 residues. CDR1 and CDR2 (germline): SGHVS, FNYEAQ. The J segment lost 9 bases and the V segment lost 5 bases, leaving 9 bases of the junction unmatched. In nucleotides, the CDR3 is TGTGCCAGCAGCGGCGGGACTAGCGGGAGAGTTAGTGAGCAGTTCTTC. Its protein is CASSGGTSGRVSEQFF.

The rearrangement uses TRBV3-1 (or the pseudogene TRBV3-2) and TRBJ1-2; possible D gene TRBD1, 6 bases. Germline CDR1 and CDR2: LGHDT and YNNKEL (reference sequence). V was trimmed by 1 base and J by 5 bases, leaving 23 bases between them. The CDR3 is 18 residues long. CDR3: CASSQVGGFGTNNYGYTF. Written as DNA, the CDR3 is TGTGCCAGCAGCCAAGTTGGCGGGTTCGGGACAAATAATTATGGCTACACCTTC.

The chain joins TRBV19 to TRBJ1-6; D may be TRBD1 (5 bases). This CDR3 contains 14 residues. Germline-derived CDR1 and CDR2 are LNHDA and SQIVND (reference sequence). Trimming cost V 7 bases and J 8 bases, with 15 bases left between them. CDR3 sequence reads: CASTRERRDSPLHF. The CDR3 DNA is TGTGCCAGTACTAGAGAGCGCAGGGATTCACCCCTCCACTTT.

The chain links TRBV5-1 to TRBJ2-1; TRBD2 matches 7 bases. Unmatched junction bases numbered 2, after V lost 0 bases and J lost 2 bases. The CDR3 is made up of 15 amino acids. The V gene's germline CDR1 is SGHRS and CDR2 YFSETQ. CDR3 bases: TGCGCCAGCAGCTTGGGCGGGAGCACCTACAATGAGCAGTTCTTC. Translated, it gives CASSLGGSTYNEQFF.

The chain couples TRBV19 to TRBJ1-2; D perhaps matches TRBD1 (5 bases). The germline CDR1 and CDR2 sequences are LNHDA and SQIVND (reference sequence). This CDR3 region has 14 residues. Trimming took 2 bases from V and 0 from J, leaving 7 bases between them. The CDR3 coding sequence is TGTGCCAGTAGTATAACCAGGGCTAACTATGGCTACACCTTC. It yields the protein CASSITRANYGYTF.

This rearrangement joins TRBV6-2 or TRBV6-3 to TRBJ2-4, with 7 bases fitting TRBD1. The CDR3 extends over 19 amino acids. V dropped 5 bases and J dropped 0; count of bases not matched to a gene: 16. CDR1 and CDR2 (germline): MNHEY, SVGEGT. The CDR3 protein is CASSEPPGQLNLAKNIQYF. The CDR3 region has the DNA TGTGCCAGCAGTGAGCCCCCGGGACAGTTAAATCTAGCCAAAAACATTCAGTACTTC.

The chain carries TRBV14 and TRBJ2-2; weak D call: TRBD1 (7 bases). The germline V gene encodes CDR1 SGHDN and CDR2 FVKESK. Trimming removed 0 bases from V and 3 bases from J, with 17 bases in between. The CDR3 length is 18 residues. CDR3: CASSQDHRSRGDTGELFF. CDR3 sequence (DNA): TGTGCCAGCAGCCAAGATCATAGAAGCAGGGGGGACACCGGGGAGCTGTTTTTT.

The rearrangement links TRBV7-8 to TRBJ1-5; 9 bases align to TRBD1. After removal of 2 bases from V and 6 bases from J, the junction contained 8 bases not matched to a gene. The CDR3 runs 16 residues. The germline gives CDR1 SGHVS, CDR2 FQNEAQ. In DNA, the CDR3 is TGTGCCAGCAGCTTATATCTACAGGGGGCAGGTCAGCCCCAGCATTTT. Translation gives CASSLYLQGAGQPQHF.

The genes are TRBV13 and TRBJ1-1; no firm D call. Germline loops: CDR1 PRHDT, CDR2 FYEKMQ (reference sequence). Trimming stripped 5 bases from V and 1 base from J, with 2 bases between. The CDR3 is 11 residues long. DNA for the CDR3: TGTGCCAGCAGCCGGAACACTGAAGCTTTCTTT. Protein sequence: CASSRNTEAFF. The variable domain in full, completed from reference TRBV13 and TRBJ1-1, reads AAGVIQSPRHLIKEKRETATLKCYPIPRHDTVYWYQQGPGQDPQFLISFYEKMQSDKGSIPDRFSAQQFSDYHSELNMSSLELGDSALYFCASSRNTEAFFGQGTRLTVV.

This clone occurred once. V is TRBV11-2 and J is TRBJ2-7; 11 bases map to TRBD2. Germline V CDR1 and CDR2: SGHAT, FQNNGV. The junction had 8 bases not matched to a gene; V was cut back by 5 bases and J by 2 bases. This CDR3 has 16 residues. The CDR3 loop reads CASSRGGLAVPYEQYF. The CDR3 coding sequence is TGTGCCAGCAGCCGAGGGGGACTAGCGGTACCCTACGAGCAGTACTTC.

This clone was found once. This chain joins TRBV13 and TRBJ2-7; 8 bases agree with TRBD1. CDR1 is PRHDT and CDR2 is FYEKMQ in the germline V gene (reference sequence). J lost 5 bases, V lost 1 base, and 13 bases had no gene match. This CDR3 spans 17 amino acids. As DNA, the CDR3 is TGTGCCAGCAGCTTAGCAGGGGGCGATCCCTTTTTGGACGAGCAGTACTTC. As protein: CASSLAGGDPFLDEQYF. The variable domain in full, completed from reference TRBV13 and TRBJ2-7, reads AAGVIQSPRHLIKEKRETATLKCYPIPRHDTVYWYQQGPGQDPQFLISFYEKMQSDKGSIPDRFSAQQFSDYHSELNMSSLELGDSALYFCASSLAGGDPFLDEQYFGPGTRLTVT.

The chain has TRBV5-4 and TRBJ1-3; 9 positions match TRBD1. Germline V gene data show CDR1 as SGHNT and CDR2 as YYREEE (reference sequence). This CDR3 has 15 residues. V shed 0 bases and J 2 bases; nucleotides not matched to a gene: 0. The CDR3: CASSLGQGAGNTIYF. The CDR3, as DNA: TGTGCCAGCAGCTTGGGACAGGGGGCTGGAAACACCATATATTTT.

This clone came up once. V gene TRBV7-2 combines with J gene TRBJ2-7; maybe TRBD1 (6 bases). The CDR3 sequence is 14 residues long. Germline V gene data show CDR1 as SGHTA and CDR2 as FQGNSA. With 8 bases removed from V and 12 bases from J, the gap between germline ends came to 26 bases. CDR3 bases: TGTGCCAGCTCTTTCCCGGGACACGTTACGAGCTTGTACTTC. It translates to CASSFPGHVTSLYF.

This clone was observed once. The chain joins TRBV7-2 to TRBJ1-2; TRBD1 agrees at 10 bases. With V trimmed by 5 bases and J by 0 bases, 9 bases remained unmatched. CDR3 length: 17 amino acids. Per germline, CDR1 SGHTA and CDR2 FQGNSA. Here the CDR3 reads CASSGRDRGSSNYGYTF. The DNA for the CDR3 is TGTGCCAGCAGCGGGAGGGACAGGGGCAGTTCTAACTATGGCTACACCTTC.

V is TRBV11-2 and J is TRBJ1-3, with D possibly being TRBD1 (6 bases). CDR1 is SGHAT and CDR2 is FQNNGV in the germline V gene. The CDR3 length is 17 residues. V was trimmed by 3 bases and J by 8 bases, leaving 23 bases between them. CDR3 sequence (DNA): TGTGCCAGCAGCTTCGATAACCACAGGGAGCGGAGATACACCATATATTTT. As protein: CASSFDNHRERRYTIYF.

The chain carries TRBV28 and TRBJ2-7; maybe TRBD2 (6 bases). Germline-derived CDR1 and CDR2 are MDHEN and SYDVKM. V gave up 3 bases and J gave up 2 bases, with 14 bases separating them. The length of the CDR3 is 15 residues. The CDR3 reads CASSFGGYPTYEQYF. Here the CDR3 DNA reads TGTGCCAGCAGTTTTGGGGGGTACCCAACCTACGAGCAGTACTTC.

The CDR3 reads CASSMGRNYGYTF. The CDR3 DNA reads TGTGCCAGTAGTATGGGCAGGAACTATGGCTACACCTTC. V usage is TRBV19 and J usage is TRBJ1-2; the D is unclear. This CDR3 is 13 amino acids long. Between the trimmed V and J ends, which lost 3 bases and 2 bases, there was a span of 7 bases. CDR1 is LNHDA and CDR2 is SQIVND in the germline V gene (reference sequence). The full variable domain, in which reference TRBV19 and TRBJ1-2 provide the parts outside the CDR3, is DGGITQSPKYLFRKEGQNVTLSCEQNLNHDAMYWYRQDPGQGLRLIYYSQIVNDFQKGDIAEGYSVSREKKESFPLTVTSAQKNPTAFYLCASSMGRNYGYTFGSGTRLTVV.

This rearrangement joins TRBV12-3 or TRBV12-4 to TRBJ2-1; no definite D call. The V end was cut by 6 bases, the J end by 7 bases, with 7 bases between. There are 11 residues in the CDR3. Here the CDR3 reads CASSRGNEQFF. The CDR3 coding sequence is TGTGCCAGCAGCAGAGGTAATGAGCAGTTCTTC.

The V call is TRBV3-1 (or the pseudogene TRBV3-2), the J call TRBJ1-5; 7 bases match TRBD1. The CDR3 is 14 residues long. In germline, CDR1 is LGHDT, CDR2 YNNKEL (reference sequence). J was trimmed by 8 bases and V by 2 bases; bases with no gene match: 6. The CDR3, as DNA: TGTGCCAGCAGCCAATCACAGGGGATTGAGCCCCAGCATTTT. This sequence encodes CASSQSQGIEPQHF.

This chain links TRBV28 with TRBJ2-7; D remains unclear. The germline CDR1 and CDR2 sequences are MDHEN and SYDVKM. V was pared by 2 bases and J by 7 bases, with 15 bases between. There are 14 residues in the CDR3. CDR3 in DNA: TGTGCCAGCAGTTTAAGCTCCTCTCGGCGGGAGCAGTACTTC. It is translated as CASSLSSSRREQYF. Based on the CDR3 plus reference TRBV28 and TRBJ2-7, the full variable domain is DVKVTQSSRYLVKRTGEKVFLECVQDMDHENMFWYRQDPGLGLRLIYFSYDVKMKEKGDIPEGYSVSREKKERFSLILESASTNQTSMYLCASSLSSSRREQYFGPGTRLTVT.

The chain employs TRBV5-1 and TRBJ2-7, with 9 nucleotides matching TRBD2. Unmatched junction bases numbered 3, after V lost 4 bases and J lost 1 base. Per germline, CDR1 SGHRS and CDR2 YFSETQ. The CDR3 consists of 14 residues. CDR3 bases: TGCGCCAGCAGCACTAGCGGGTCTTCCTACGAGCAGTACTTC. It translates to CASSTSGSSYEQYF.

This chain connects TRBV6-2 or TRBV6-3 to TRBJ2-2; D is possibly TRBD1 (6 bases). This CDR3 has 15 residues. Per the germline V gene, CDR1 is MNHEY and CDR2 is SVGEGT. Trimming shortened V by 3 bases and J by 1 base, and 9 bases separated the two germline ends. The CDR3 is CASSYTTGNTGELFF. CDR3 nucleotides: TGTGCCAGCAGTTATACGACAGGGAACACCGGGGAGCTGTTTTTT.

The V gene is TRBV30, the J gene TRBJ1-5; 9 nucleotides align to TRBD1. The CDR3 runs to 15 residues. Unmatched junction bases numbered 4, after V lost 4 bases and J lost 0 bases. The germline gives CDR1 GTSNPN, CDR2 SVGIG (reference sequence). CDR3 coding DNA: TGTGCCTGGACCGGACAGGGGTATAGCAATCAGCCCCAGCATTTT. It encodes CAWTGQGYSNQPQHF.

V and J are TRBV27 and TRBJ1-6; a possible D gene is TRBD1 (5 bases). V was trimmed by 3 bases and J by 9 bases, leaving 18 bases between them. Per the germline V gene, CDR1 is MNHEY and CDR2 is SMNVEV (reference sequence). This CDR3 region has 16 residues. CDR3 DNA sequence: TGTGCCAGCAGTTTTGGGGGGACCTCCATAACTTCACCCCTCCACTTT. It codes for CASSFGGTSITSPLHF.